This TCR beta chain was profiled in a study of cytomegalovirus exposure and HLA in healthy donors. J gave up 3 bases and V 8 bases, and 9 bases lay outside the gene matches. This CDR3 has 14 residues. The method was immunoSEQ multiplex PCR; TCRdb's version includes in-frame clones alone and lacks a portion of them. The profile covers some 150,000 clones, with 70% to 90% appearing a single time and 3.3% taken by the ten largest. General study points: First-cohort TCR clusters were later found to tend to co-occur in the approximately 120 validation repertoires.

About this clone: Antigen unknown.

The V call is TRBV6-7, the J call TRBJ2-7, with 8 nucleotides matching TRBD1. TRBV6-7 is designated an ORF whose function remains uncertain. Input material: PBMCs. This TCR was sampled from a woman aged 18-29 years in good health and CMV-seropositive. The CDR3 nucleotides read TGTGCCAGCCAGTTAGGGACAGGACTCTACGAGCAGTACTTC. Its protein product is CASQLGTGLYEQYF.